This T cell receptor beta chain was recorded in a study of blood T cells in healthy people across ages. Whole-study findings and limits: Age advanced and TCR beta diversity per million T cells fell, roughly linearly.

Deletions cut 5 bases from V and 0 bases from J, with 11 bases between. CDR3 size: 13 residues. Germline V gives CDR1 SQVTM, CDR2 ANQGSEA. Concerning this clonotype itself: Antigen: not known.

Combining a sample-barcoded 5' primer with a J-beta primer mix, a second PCR ran for roughly 6 to 12 cycles. TCRdb analysed the 5' RACE reads with MiXCR anew, one entry per CDR3 protein. The table lists fewer than 800,000 distinct CDR3 sequences, 20% to 25% of them singletons, with 3.6% in the top ten. The V call is TRBV29-1, the J call TRBJ2-7; D tentatively fits TRBD1 or TRBD2 (5 bases each). The clonotype was recovered from a man in his 70s in good health. The specimen was blood. CDR3 protein: CSVLSGTSYEQYF. The CDR3 DNA reads as TGCAGCGTTCTTTCTGGGACCTCCTACGAGCAGTACTTC.